One sample yielded the 22 T cell receptor beta chains listed below, sequenced in a study of identical twins. In TCRdb, the 5' RACE reads were re-called with MiXCR into one record per CDR3 protein. The sample carries 450,000 or so distinct CDR3 sequences, less than 25% recorded once. This sample was also put to use in a study of T cells expressing NK-cell markers.

The sample was CD4+ T cells sorted from blood. These receptor sequences come from a woman in her late teens or twenties in good health.

This clonotype was detected only a few times. The chain recombines TRBV7-2 with TRBJ2-2; 8 bases fit TRBD2. After removal of 5 bases from V and 4 bases from J, the junction contained 9 bases not matched to a gene. This CDR3 region has 16 residues. Germline CDR1 SGHTA, CDR2 FQGNSA. CDR3 bases: TGTGCCAGCAGCCAACCCGGGACTAGAGGCACCGGGGAGCTGTTTTTT. It specifies CASSQPGTRGTGELFF.

This chain connects TRBV15 to TRBJ1-1; D is possibly TRBD1 (6 bases). The V end was cut by 5 bases, the J end by 1 base, with 8 bases between. The CDR3 contains 13 residues. From germline, CDR1 is LNHNV and CDR2 YYDKDF (reference sequence). CDR3 sequence (DNA): TGTGCCACCAGCCTGGACAGGAACACTGAAGCTTTCTTT. It yields the protein CATSLDRNTEAFF.

This clonotype came up a few times. The rearrangement joins TRBV3-1 to TRBJ2-5; no reliable D call. Germline CDR1 LGHDT, CDR2 YNNKEL (reference sequence). The V gene lost 6 bases and the J gene lost 5 bases, with 13 bases spanning the gap. CDR3 length equals 13 residues. The CDR3 DNA reads TGTGCCAGCAGTTTGGGGTCTTGGGAGACCCAGTACTTC. Translating gives CASSLGSWETQYF.

The V call is TRBV20-1, the J call TRBJ2-5; 9 bases match TRBD2. This CDR3 has 15 amino acids. Germline trimming cut 7 bases from V and 5 bases from J; bases unmatched to any gene: 14. In germline, CDR1 is DFQATT, CDR2 SNEGSKA (reference sequence). The CDR3: CSVRQGRGGRETQYF. The CDR3 region has the DNA TGCAGTGTCCGCCAGGGGCGGGGGGGCCGGGAGACCCAGTACTTC.

This chain uses TRBV20-1 with TRBJ2-1; 9 bases agree with TRBD2. The V gene end was trimmed by 5 bases and the J gene end by 7 bases; junction bases not matched to a gene: 9. Germline values: CDR1 DFQATT, CDR2 SNEGSKA (reference sequence). This CDR3 is built from 14 residues. CDR3 sequence (DNA): TGCAGTGCTCCCTTAGCGGGAGAGGGTAATGAGCAGTTCTTC. This gives the protein CSAPLAGEGNEQFF.

This clonotype was seen a few times. The chain combines TRBV12-3 or TRBV12-4 with TRBJ1-2; maybe TRBD1 (5 bases). V was pared by 5 bases and J by 5 bases, with 9 bases between. The CDR3 is 12 residues long. The CDR3 is CASSTDRYGYTF. The CDR3 nucleotides are TGTGCCAGCAGTACTGACAGATATGGCTACACCTTC.

This clonotype was counted only a few times. The V and J genes are TRBV20-1 and TRBJ2-3, with TRBD2 identical over 11 bases. The CDR3 length is 16 residues. V shed 6 bases and J 8 bases; nucleotides not matched to a gene: 16. Germline V gene lookup returns CDR1 DFQATT and CDR2 SNEGSKA (reference sequence). Here the CDR3 DNA reads TGCAGTGCCCCCCGCCCTAGCGGGAGGTGGGACGGTACGCAGTATTTT. Protein sequence: CSAPRPSGRWDGTQYF.

The chain links TRBV5-1 to TRBJ2-1, with 7 bases identical to TRBD2. Trimming took 1 base from V and 5 from J; bases not matched to a gene: 9. In germline, CDR1 is SGHRS, CDR2 YFSETQ. The CDR3 has 16 residues. The CDR3 DNA sequence: TGCGCCAGCAGCTTGTTTAGCGGGTTTACTCACAATGAGCAGTTCTTC. It encodes CASSLFSGFTHNEQFF.

The rearrangement links TRBV7-9 to TRBJ1-2; the D is unclear. Germline CDR1 is SEHNR and CDR2 is FQNEAQ (reference sequence). The CDR3 is 15 residues long. V shed 4 bases and J shed 7 bases, with 19 bases lying between them. The CDR3 nucleotides read TGTGCCAGCAGCTACGCGCCTTGGACCGAGCGTGGCTACACCTTC. This sequence encodes CASSYAPWTERGYTF.

This clonotype has more than one count but fewer than ten. This sequence joins TRBV10-3 and TRBJ2-7; D remains unclear. V lost 2 bases and J lost 7, with 6 bases in between. This CDR3 comprises 11 residues. Germline V CDR1 and CDR2: ENHRY, SYGVKD. CDR3 DNA: TGTGCCATCAGTGAGCGCGGTGAGCAGTACTTC. Translated: CAISERGEQYF.

There are a few counts of this clonotype. This chain uses TRBV20-1 with TRBJ1-1; D gene uncertain. Trimming pared 4 bases from V and 7 bases from J, leaving 16 bases between. The CDR3 spans 13 residues. The germline gives CDR1 DFQATT, CDR2 SNEGSKA (reference sequence). This CDR3 reads CSATYIEAYEAFF. CDR3 coding DNA: TGCAGTGCTACTTACATAGAGGCGTATGAAGCTTTCTTT.

The chain carries TRBV20-1 and TRBJ2-7; possibly TRBD1 for D (5 bases). V lost 5 bases and J 3 bases, leaving 8 bases between the germline ends. Germline V gene sequence: CDR1 DFQATT, CDR2 SNEGSKA (reference sequence). The CDR3 sequence is 11 residues long. The CDR3 DNA follows: TGCAGTGCTCCTACAGGCTACGAGCAGTACTTC. Translating it yields CSAPTGYEQYF.

V is TRBV14 and J is TRBJ1-2; no clear D gene. Between the trimmed V and J ends, which lost 4 bases and 6 bases, there was a span of 12 bases. The germline CDR1 and CDR2 sequences are SGHDN and FVKESK. The CDR3 length is 13 residues. CDR3 bases: TGTGCCAGCAGCCTTTTCCCCTCGGATGGCTACACCTTC. As protein: CASSLFPSDGYTF.

The chain employs TRBV4-1 and TRBJ2-1; 13 bases map to TRBD2. Germline V gene lookup returns CDR1 MGHRA and CDR2 YSYEKL. The J segment lost 1 base and the V segment lost 4 bases, leaving 13 bases of the junction unmatched. The CDR3 is 20 amino acids. The CDR3 sequence: CASSRGGLAGPKESYNEQFF. In nucleotides, the CDR3 is TGCGCCAGCAGCCGGGGGGGACTAGCGGGACCTAAAGAGTCCTACAATGAGCAGTTCTTC.

At least ten counts were recorded for this clonotype. The gene calls are TRBV11-2 and TRBJ2-1; D is unresolved. Trimming pared 3 bases from V and 9 bases from J, leaving 6 bases between. The CDR3 has 11 residues. The germline CDR1 and CDR2 sequences are SGHAT and FQNNGV. The CDR3 DNA is TGTGCCAGCAGCTTGGGGTTTGAGCAGTTCTTC. Protein product: CASSLGFEQFF. The variable domain in full, completed from reference TRBV11-2 and TRBJ2-1, reads EAGVAQSPRYKIIEKRQSVAFWCNPISGHATLYWYQQILGQGPKLLIQFQNNGVVDDSQLPKDRFSAERLKGVDSTLKIQPAKLEDSAVYLCASSLGFEQFFGPGTRLTVL.

This clonotype was seen more than once but under ten times. The CDR3 loop reads CASSPLWNNEQFF. CDR3 nucleotide sequence: TGTGCCAGCAGCCCCCTATGGAACAATGAGCAGTTCTTC. This chain connects TRBV7-2 to TRBJ2-1; no firm D call. Germline CDR1 is SGHTA and CDR2 is FQGNSA. V was pared by 5 bases and J by 5 bases, with 10 bases between. CDR3 size: 13 residues.

The CDR3: CASSLSDMNTEAFF. The CDR3, as DNA: TGTGCCAGCAGCCTGAGTGACATGAACACTGAAGCTTTCTTT. The genes are TRBV5-5 and TRBJ1-1; D is unclear. Between the trimmed V and J ends, which lost 4 bases and 0 bases, there was a span of 10 bases. This CDR3 has 14 amino acids. The V gene's germline CDR1 is SGHKS and CDR2 YYEKEE (reference sequence).

The rearrangement links TRBV5-6 to TRBJ1-1; D gene ambiguous. Germline values: CDR1 SGHDT, CDR2 YYEEEE. The CDR3 spans 13 residues. Trimming cost V 4 bases and J 4 bases, with 11 bases left between them. CDR3 nucleotide sequence: TGTGCCAGCAGCCGGGGATCGACCACTGAAGCTTTCTTT. Amino acid sequence: CASSRGSTTEAFF.

The chain recombines TRBV6-5 with TRBJ1-2; TRBD1 is a possible D gene (6 bases). V dropped 4 bases and J dropped 8 bases, with 17 bases sitting between them. The CDR3 is 14 residues long. Germline CDR1 reads MNHEY; CDR2 reads SVGAGI. CDR3 sequence: CASSSTGTFVGYTF. CDR3 DNA: TGTGCCAGCAGTTCGACCGGGACATTCGTCGGCTACACCTTC.

This clonotype occurred once. The chain couples TRBV7-9 to TRBJ2-5; TRBD2 is a possible D gene (5 bases). CDR3 size: 15 residues. Germline loops: CDR1 SEHNR, CDR2 FQNEAQ (reference sequence). Between the trimmed V and J ends, which lost 5 bases and 4 bases, there was a span of 17 bases. This CDR3 is CASSRDLREGETQYF. CDR3 nucleotide sequence: TGTGCCAGCAGCCGGGATCTCCGAGAGGGAGAGACCCAGTACTTC.

This clonotype was seen more than once but under ten times. V gene TRBV15 combines with J gene TRBJ2-7, with unresolved D. Trimming pared 1 base from V and 5 bases from J, leaving 9 bases between. Looked up from germline, CDR1 is LNHNV and CDR2 is YYDKDF (reference sequence). This CDR3 comprises 13 residues. Here the CDR3 reads CATSRGQVHEQYF. The CDR3 DNA reads as TGTGCCACCAGCAGAGGTCAGGTGCACGAGCAGTACTTC.

This clonotype has just a few counts. The CDR3 here is CASSYPGRGGEAFF. DNA of the CDR3: TGTGCCAGCAGTTATCCCGGTCGTGGGGGGGAAGCTTTCTTT. J is TRBJ1-1 and V is TRBV6-5; D possibly corresponds to TRBD1 (5 bases). The CDR3 consists of 14 residues. V was clipped by 3 bases and J by 8 bases, with 16 bases between them. CDR1 and CDR2 (germline): MNHEY, SVGAGI.